This T cell receptor (beta chain) was captured by sequencing in a study of human T cells and chemical hapten exposure. Time point here: patch test 2, 6 weeks after DPC sensitization. The treatment here: therapeutic diphenylcyclopropenone sensitization with weekly scalp DPC. Trimming took 1 base from V and 3 from J, leaving 12 bases between them. This CDR3 spans 15 amino acids. CDR1 is LGHDT, CDR2 YNNKEL, per germline (reference sequence). Each CDR3 protein is one row after TCRdb ran MiXCR on the RACE reads. Found here are more than 85,000 distinct CDR3 sequences, 9.2% of them singletons; the top ten hold more than 3%.

V is TRBV3-1 and J is TRBJ1-2; D is perhaps TRBD1 (6 bases). The source material was whole blood, sampled in connection with sensitization to the hapten diphenylcyclopropenone (DPC). This TCR was sampled from a woman aged 40 to 50 with alopecia areata. Some clones in this sample may be carry-over from other donors' samples. CDR3 amino acids: CASSQGGGRHYGYTF. DNA for the CDR3: TGTGCCAGCAGCCAAGGCGGGGGGCGACACTATGGCTACACCTTC.